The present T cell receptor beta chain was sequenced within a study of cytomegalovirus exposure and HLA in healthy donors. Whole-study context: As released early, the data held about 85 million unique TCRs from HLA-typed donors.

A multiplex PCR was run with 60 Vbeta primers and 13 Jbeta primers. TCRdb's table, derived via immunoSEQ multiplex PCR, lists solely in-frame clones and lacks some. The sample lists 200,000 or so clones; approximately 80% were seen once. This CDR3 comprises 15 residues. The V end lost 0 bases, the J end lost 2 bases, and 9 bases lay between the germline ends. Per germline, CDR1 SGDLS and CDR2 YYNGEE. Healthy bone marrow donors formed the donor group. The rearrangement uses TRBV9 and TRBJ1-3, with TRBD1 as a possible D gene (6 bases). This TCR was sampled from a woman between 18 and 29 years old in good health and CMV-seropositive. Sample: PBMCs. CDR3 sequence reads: CASSVDPGAGNTIYF. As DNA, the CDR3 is TGTGCCAGCAGCGTAGACCCAGGGGCTGGAAACACCATATATTTT.